These T cell receptor beta chains were read from a single sample in a study of identical twins. One entry per CDR3 protein results from TCRdb running MiXCR on the 5' RACE reads. The sample lists roughly 1.6 million distinct CDR3 sequences; 32% were seen once. The sample was cord blood. These receptors came from a newborn girl in good health. The CDR3 runs from the conserved cysteine through the conserved F or W. A D gene is named only where the DNA matches it firmly. Where a row states a size, it is once, few, many or the class of an expanded clone; other rows omit it.

j_call,clone_size,v_call,d_call,cdr3_aa,cdr3_nt
TRBJ2-3,few,TRBV12-3/TRBV12-4,TRBD2,CASSLTRGSTDTQYF,TGTGCCAGCAGCTTAACGCGGGGGTCCACAGATACGCAGTATTTT
TRBJ1-4,many,TRBV5-1,.,CASSKSTGATNEKLFF,TGCGCCAGCAGCAAGAGTACAGGAGCAACTAATGAAAAACTGTTTTTT
TRBJ2-7,.,TRBV7-2,TRBD1,CASSLPRGDRVGYEQYF,TGTGCCAGCAGCTTACCCCGGGGGGACAGGGTCGGCTACGAGCAGTACTTC
TRBJ2-1,.,TRBV6-1,TRBD2,CASSDSSGRGEQFF,TGTGCCAGCAGCGACTCTAGCGGGAGGGGTGAGCAGTTCTTC
TRBJ2-5,few,TRBV3-1,TRBD1,CASSQVGQVEETQYF,TGTGCCAGCAGCCAAGTTGGACAGGTTGAGGAGACCCAGTACTTC
TRBJ2-5,few,TRBV24-1,TRBD2,CASSGSVIEQYF,TGTGCCTCCAGCGGGAGTGTAATTGAGCAGTACTTC
TRBJ2-1,.,TRBV3-1,TRBD2,CASSRASGSYNEQFF,TGTGCCAGCAGCCGGGCTAGCGGCTCCTACAATGAGCAGTTCTTC
TRBJ1-2,once,TRBV4-1,.,CASSQDRVWFGGYTF,TGCGCCAGCAGCCAAGATCGAGTGTGGTTTGGGGGCTACACCTTC
TRBJ1-1,.,TRBV6-6,.,CASSYSNRNTEAFF,TGTGCCAGCAGTTACTCGAATAGGAACACTGAAGCTTTCTTT
TRBJ1-1,few,TRBV25-1,TRBD1,CASSGWDRSNTEAFF,TGTGCCAGCAGTGGCTGGGACAGGTCGAACACTGAAGCTTTCTTT
TRBJ2-7,few,TRBV7-6,.,CASSLAQGRYYEQYF,TGTGCCAGCAGCTTAGCCCAGGGTAGATACTACGAGCAGTACTTC
TRBJ2-3,few,TRBV18,.,CASSSLPGQTSSTDTQYF,TGTGCCAGCTCATCCCTCCCAGGACAGACTTCCAGCACAGATACGCAGTATTTT
TRBJ1-1,.,TRBV12-3/TRBV12-4,.,CASSFGPLGLYNTEAFF,TGTGCCAGCAGTTTCGGACCGCTTGGGTTGTACAACACTGAAGCTTTCTTT
TRBJ1-1,.,TRBV5-1,.,CASSLEFVRTANTEAFF,TGCGCCAGCAGCTTGGAGTTTGTGCGGACAGCGAACACTGAAGCTTTCTTT
TRBJ1-2,.,TRBV20-1,TRBD1,CSALRTGRGYTF,TGCAGTGCTCTACGGACAGGGAGAGGCTACACCTTC
TRBJ2-1,few,TRBV6-5,TRBD2,CASSYTLAGDYNEQFF,TGTGCCAGCAGTTATACTCTAGCGGGAGACTACAATGAGCAGTTCTTC
TRBJ2-1,few,TRBV4-1,TRBD2,CASSQVQSPTSGGASGTLHNEQFF,TGCGCCAGCAGCCAAGTACAATCACCGACTAGCGGGGGGGCTAGTGGCACGTTACACAATGAGCAGTTCTTC
TRBJ2-7,once,TRBV20-1,.,CSARGRSYYEQYF,TGCAGTGCCAGGGGTCGGTCCTACTACGAGCAGTACTTC
TRBJ2-7,few,TRBV12-3/TRBV12-4,.,CASSTLGRLSYEQYF,TGTGCCAGCAGCACCCTTGGACGTCTATCCTACGAGCAGTACTTC
TRBJ2-5,few,TRBV11-2,TRBD1,CASSLGDRVLETQYF,TGTGCCAGCAGCTTAGGGGACAGGGTGTTGGAGACCCAGTACTTC
TRBJ1-5,.,TRBV27,.,CVSSLFGGQPQHF,TGTGTCAGCAGTTTATTTGGGGGGCAGCCCCAGCATTTT
TRBJ1-1,few,TRBV25-1,.,CASSALKGDTEAFF,TGTGCCAGCAGTGCTTTGAAGGGGGACACTGAAGCTTTCTTT
TRBJ2-7,few,TRBV4-2,.,CASTPGSGSVAVYF,TGTGCCAGCACCCCGGGAAGCGGAAGCGTTGCGGTGTACTTC
TRBJ2-3,.,TRBV2,TRBD1,CASKRTGGRGGTDTQYF,TGTGCCAGCAAACGAACAGGGGGTCGTGGAGGCACAGATACGCAGTATTTT
TRBJ2-1,once,TRBV7-9,TRBD2,CAGSLPAGRNEQFF,TGTGCCGGCAGTCTACCAGCGGGAAGGAATGAGCAGTTCTTC
TRBJ2-7,few,TRBV6-1,TRBD2,CASKGLAVSYEQYF,TGTGCCAGCAAGGGACTAGCGGTCTCCTACGAGCAGTACTTC
TRBJ1-6,.,TRBV9,.,CASSGGRTNSPLHF,TGTGCCAGCAGCGGTGGACGGACTAATTCACCCCTCCACTTT
TRBJ2-1,.,TRBV3-1,.,CASSQDVLSKFF,TGTGCCAGCAGCCAAGATGTCCTAAGTAAGTTCTTC
TRBJ2-7,once,TRBV18,TRBD2,CASSPPLAGPYNEQYF,TGTGCCAGCTCGCCACCATTAGCGGGGCCCTACAATGAGCAGTACTTC
TRBJ1-2,few,TRBV7-9,TRBD1,CASTRQGGALNGYTF,TGTGCCAGTACCCGACAGGGTGGAGCCTTGAATGGCTACACCTTC
TRBJ2-2,.,TRBV7-6,.,CASSLVGRDTGELFF,TGTGCCAGCAGCTTAGTGGGGCGCGACACCGGGGAGCTGTTTTTT
TRBJ2-3,.,TRBV20-1,.,CSAGKGLLYTDTQYF,TGCAGTGCCGGAAAAGGACTTTTATATACAGATACGCAGTATTTT
TRBJ1-2,many,TRBV29-1,.,CSVEARDIGHGYTF,TGCAGCGTTGAAGCCCGGGACATAGGGCATGGCTACACCTTC
TRBJ1-1,few,TRBV5-1,.,CASSLEVALNTEAFF,TGTGCCAGCAGCTTGGAAGTGGCCCTGAACACTGAAGCTTTCTTT
TRBJ1-1,.,TRBV18,.,CASSPPLTGAEGTEAFF,TGTGCCAGCTCACCACCGTTAACGGGGGCTGAGGGCACTGAAGCTTTCTTT
TRBJ2-1,few,TRBV20-1,TRBD2,CSARFRTSGFYNEQFF,TGCAGTGCTAGGTTCCGGACTAGCGGATTCTACAATGAGCAGTTCTTC
TRBJ2-3,.,TRBV5-1,.,CASSPGRGGTDTQYF,TGCGCCAGCAGCCCCGGAAGGGGCGGCACAGATACGCAGTATTTT
TRBJ1-1,few,TRBV11-3,.,CASSGRSTEAFF,TGTGCCAGCAGCGGACGATCCACTGAAGCTTTCTTT
TRBJ2-3,.,TRBV20-1,.,CSALLRYLGDTQYF,TGCAGTGCTCTTCTTCGGTACCTCGGAGATACGCAGTATTTT
TRBJ1-1,.,TRBV12-3/TRBV12-4,.,CASSRDLGNTEAFF,TGTGCCAGCAGTCGGGACCTGGGGAACACTGAAGCTTTCTTT
TRBJ2-2,.,TRBV6-4,.,CASRSGPTGELFF,TGTGCCAGCAGATCAGGGCCCACCGGGGAGCTGTTTTTT
TRBJ2-7,.,TRBV10-3,.,CAISESGSSSYEQYF,TGTGCCATCAGTGAGAGCGGTTCGAGCTCCTACGAGCAGTACTTC
TRBJ2-7,.,TRBV5-1,.,CASDFGGTDYNEQYF,TGCGCCAGCGACTTCGGAGGAACAGACTACAATGAGCAGTACTTC
TRBJ2-4,.,TRBV5-1,TRBD2,CASSLAPERGGIQYF,TGCGCCAGCAGCTTGGCCCCTGAGCGGGGAGGCATTCAGTACTTC
TRBJ2-1,.,TRBV29-1,TRBD2,CSVPGLAAYNEQFF,TGCAGCGTTCCGGGACTAGCGGCGTACAATGAGCAGTTCTTC
TRBJ2-7,.,TRBV4-2,.,CASSQGPGGQVLTYEQYF,TGTGCCAGCAGCCAAGGTCCGGGTGGGCAGGTTTTGACCTACGAGCAGTACTTC
TRBJ1-1,.,TRBV4-2,.,CASSASGHLNTEAFF,TGTGCCAGCAGCGCCTCGGGACACCTGAACACTGAAGCTTTCTTT
TRBJ2-7,.,TRBV11-2,.,CASSRAWTFEQYF,TGTGCCAGCAGCAGGGCCTGGACATTCGAGCAGTACTTC
TRBJ2-7,many,TRBV12-3/TRBV12-4,.,CASSFPNSYEQYF,TGTGCCAGCAGTTTCCCCAATTCCTACGAGCAGTACTTC
TRBJ2-7,.,TRBV20-1,.,CSARDVLGGPYEQYF,TGCAGTGCTAGAGATGTCCTGGGCGGCCCCTACGAGCAGTACTTC
TRBJ2-5,.,TRBV7-2,.,CASSRRGVPQETQYF,TGTGCCAGCAGCCGCAGGGGGGTTCCACAAGAGACCCAGTACTTC